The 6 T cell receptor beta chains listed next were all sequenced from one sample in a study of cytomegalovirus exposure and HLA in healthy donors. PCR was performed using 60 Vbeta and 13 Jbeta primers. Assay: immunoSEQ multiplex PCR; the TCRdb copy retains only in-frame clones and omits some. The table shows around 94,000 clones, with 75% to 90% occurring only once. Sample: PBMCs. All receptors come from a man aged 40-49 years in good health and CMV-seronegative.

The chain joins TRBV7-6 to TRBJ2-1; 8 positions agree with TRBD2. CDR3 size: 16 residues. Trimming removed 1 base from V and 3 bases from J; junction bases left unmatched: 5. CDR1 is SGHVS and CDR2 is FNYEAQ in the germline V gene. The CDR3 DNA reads TGTGCCAGCAGCTTAGGAACGAGCGGGGGCTACAATGAGCAGTTCTTC. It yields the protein CASSLGTSGGYNEQFF.

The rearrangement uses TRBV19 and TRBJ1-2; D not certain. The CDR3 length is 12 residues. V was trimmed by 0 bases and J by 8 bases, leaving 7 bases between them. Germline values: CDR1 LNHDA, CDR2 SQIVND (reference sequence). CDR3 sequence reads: CASSIDLRGYTF. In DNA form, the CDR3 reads TGTGCCAGTAGTATAGATCTACGGGGCTACACCTTC.

The CDR3: CATSRDRLAQNEQFF. The DNA of the CDR3 is TGTGCCACCAGCAGAGACCGACTAGCTCAAAATGAGCAGTTCTTC. The V call is TRBV15, the J call TRBJ2-1, with TRBD2 matching over 7 bases. V lost 0 bases and J lost 7; bases outside the gene matches: 6. This CDR3 is 15 amino acids long. Germline-derived CDR1 and CDR2 are LNHNV and YYDKDF (reference sequence).

In nucleotides, the CDR3 is TGCGCCAGCAGCTTGGCTCGGGCGGGGGGAAATGAGCAGTTCTTC. Its translation is CASSLARAGGNEQFF. This chain connects TRBV5-1 to TRBJ2-1; TRBD2 matches at 8 bases. The CDR3 covers 15 residues. The junction had 6 bases not matched to a gene; V was cut back by 0 bases and J by 7 bases. CDR1 is SGHRS and CDR2 is YFSETQ in the germline V gene.

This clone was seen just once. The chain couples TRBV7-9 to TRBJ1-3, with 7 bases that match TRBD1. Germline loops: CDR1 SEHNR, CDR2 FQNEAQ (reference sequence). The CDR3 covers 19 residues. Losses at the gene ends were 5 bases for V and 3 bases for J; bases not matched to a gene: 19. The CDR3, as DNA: TGTGCCAGCAGCCCCGGGAGGGGACAGTTCCTAGTAGATGGAAACACCATATATTTT. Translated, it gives CASSPGRGQFLVDGNTIYF.

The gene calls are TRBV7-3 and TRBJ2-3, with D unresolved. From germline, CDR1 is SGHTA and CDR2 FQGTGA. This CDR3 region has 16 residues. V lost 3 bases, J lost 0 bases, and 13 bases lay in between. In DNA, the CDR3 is TGTGCCAGCAGCTTTTGGCCACCGCCTAGCACAGATACGCAGTATTTT. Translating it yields CASSFWPPPSTDTQYF.